This TCR beta chain stems from a study of T cells after yellow fever vaccination. TCRdb analysed the 5' RACE reads with MiXCR anew, one entry per CDR3 protein. The sample contains 27,000 or so distinct CDR3 sequences, approximately 4% of which appear only once. Study results and limitations: Once the booster was given, most primary-vaccination clones reappeared, at approximately 97% for CD4 and around 90% for CD8. The study found a weaker secondary response that peaked faster, day 5 versus 15.

The CDR3 is 12 residues long. The V end was cut by 3 bases, the J end by 7 bases, with 10 bases between. CDR1 and CDR2 from the germline V gene are MDHEN and SYDVKM. This clonotype was counted many times. The antigen is not known. This clonotype was sampled from a young man who received the YFV17D yellow fever vaccine. The chain employs TRBV28 and TRBJ2-7, with D possibly TRBD2 on 5 matching bases. The material sequenced was CD8+ T cells sorted from PBMCs, taken 5 days after the yellow fever booster vaccination. DNA of the CDR3: TGTGCCAGCAGTTTTGAGGGATTGGAGCAGTACTTC. Protein sequence: CASSFEGLEQYF. The variable domain in full, with the rest retrieved from reference TRBV28 and TRBJ2-7, is DVKVTQSSRYLVKRTGEKVFLECVQDMDHENMFWYRQDPGLGLRLIYFSYDVKMKEKGDIPEGYSVSREKKERFSLILESASTNQTSMYLCASSFEGLEQYFGPGTRLTVT.